This T cell receptor beta chain originates from a study of OX40 agonist ivuxolimab in advanced cancers. Concerning the study at large: The costimulatory receptor OX40 (CD134) was targeted by ivuxolimab, a fully human IgG2 agonistic monoclonal antibody. In the dose-escalation cohort, 82.7% of patients were male, and the mean age was around 60 years, with a range of roughly 23 to 85. The purpose of peripheral TCRbeta sequencing was to test whether ivuxolimab changed TCR sequence diversity and led to clonal T-cell expansion. The paper reports the monotherapy dose-escalation portion (N ≈ 50 patients) of the phase I ivuxolimab trial. Of the approximately 50 dose-escalation patients, hepatocellular carcinoma was present in approximately 20, melanoma in around 15, renal cell carcinoma in 9 and head and neck cancer in 9. Partial responses occurred in three dose-escalation patients: two with cutaneous melanoma and one with hepatocellular carcinoma. Intravenous ivuxolimab was administered to patients every 2 weeks at six dose levels: 0.01, 0.1, 0.3, 1.5, 3 and 10 mg/kg. Prior anti-PD-1, anti-PD-L1 or anti-CTLA-4 therapy was permitted, and approximately 39% of dose-escalation patients had received checkpoint inhibitors. What the study reported, not specific to this receptor: After ivuxolimab, expanded clones were on average more numerous among CD8+ T cells than among CD4+ T cells. In the 0.1-3.0 mg/kg groups, partial responders had among the lowest normalized peripheral clonal expansion, particularly in CD8+ T cells. The antigen specificity of the peripheral T cells that underwent clonal expansion was not determined. Clonal expansion of both CD4+ and CD8+ blood T cells was observed from baseline to week 6 at doses 0.1 to 3.0 mg/kg. Low levels of normalized T-cell clonal expansion were also seen in some patients who did not respond.

There are a few counts of this clone. Its antigen is not yet known. It has no much larger one-base neighbor in the sample; base qualities were not kept. V is reduced by 6 bases and J by 4 bases, leaving a spacing of 16 bases between them. Inclusive of the bounding cysteine and phenylalanine, the CDR3 is 14 residues long. Only CDR3 DNA remains: 42 bases, in frame from the first base. The germline V gene (reference sequence) yields SGHKS for CDR1 and YYEKEE for CDR2. Genomic DNA was isolated from the sorted cells so that the TCRbeta CDR3 region could be sequenced. The immunoSEQ Assay was used for sequencing of TCRbeta CDR3 regions. TCRdb's version of the immuneACCESS table is confined to in-frame rearrangements and falls short of the full clone set. An unresolved V gene accounts for under half of the shortfall where checked; the remainder is of unknown origin. The sample data list more than 25,000 clones, and over 80% of these were observed just once. The top ten clones comprise about 26% of the sample.

Patients with a history of autoimmune disease or receiving systemic immunosuppression were excluded from the trial. Peripheral blood for TCR sequencing was collected from all dose cohorts at baseline, on cycle 4 day 1, and on cycle 7 day 1. Samples were obtained from an open-label, multicenter, first-in-human phase I dose-escalation trial of ivuxolimab. Adults with locally advanced or metastatic melanoma, renal cell, hepatocellular, or head and neck squamous cell carcinoma were enrolled in the trial. Before TCR sequencing, CD4+ and CD8+ T cells were separately sorted from peripheral blood. The clonotype comes from an adult with an advanced solid tumor such as melanoma, head and neck, liver or kidney cancer. The sequencing used CD4+ or CD8+ T cells sorted from blood, collected in a trial of the OX40 agonist ivuxolimab. The rearrangement joined TRBV5-5 to TRBJ1-2; the D gene remains uncertain. DNA sequence: TGTGCCAGCAACCCCGGACGGGGTAGCTATGGCTACACCTTC. This encodes CASNPGRGSYGYTF.